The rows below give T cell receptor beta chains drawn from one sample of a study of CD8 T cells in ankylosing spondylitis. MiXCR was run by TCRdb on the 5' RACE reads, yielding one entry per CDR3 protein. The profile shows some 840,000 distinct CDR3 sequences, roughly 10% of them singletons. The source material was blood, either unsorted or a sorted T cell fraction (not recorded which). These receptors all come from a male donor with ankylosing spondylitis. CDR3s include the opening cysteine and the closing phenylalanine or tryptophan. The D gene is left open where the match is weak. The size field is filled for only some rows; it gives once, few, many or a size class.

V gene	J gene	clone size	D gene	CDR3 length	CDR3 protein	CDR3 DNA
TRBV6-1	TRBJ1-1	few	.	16	CASSAFGGSVGTEAFF	TGTGCCAGCAGTGCGTTTGGGGGCTCAGTCGGCACTGAAGCTTTCTTT
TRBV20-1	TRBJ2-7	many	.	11	CSAIQTRGQYF	TGCAGTGCTATTCAGACCCGGGGGCAGTACTTC
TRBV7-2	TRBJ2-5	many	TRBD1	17	CASSLIPDRGAQETQYF	TGTGCCAGCAGCTTAATCCCGGACAGGGGTGCCCAAGAGACCCAGTACTTC
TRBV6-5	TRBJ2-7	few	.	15	CASSYVAGISYEQYF	TGTGCCAGCAGTTACGTCGCGGGGATCTCCTACGAGCAGTACTTC
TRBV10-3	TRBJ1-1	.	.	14	CAISEFVGFDEAFF	TGTGCCATCAGTGAGTTCGTGGGGTTTGATGAAGCTTTCTTT
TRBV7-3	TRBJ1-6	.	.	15	CASSLLGGGNSPLHF	TGTGCCAGCAGCTTATTGGGGGGCGGGAATTCACCCCTCCACTTT
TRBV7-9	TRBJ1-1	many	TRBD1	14	CASSPGQGATEAFF	TGTGCCAGCAGCCCGGGACAGGGGGCCACTGAAGCTTTCTTT
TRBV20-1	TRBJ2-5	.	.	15	CSAESPRGLQETQYF	TGCAGTGCTGAATCTCCCCGGGGGCTCCAAGAGACCCAGTACTTC
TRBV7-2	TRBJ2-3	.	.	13	CASSWGTGDTQYF	TGTGCCAGCAGCTGGGGGACTGGCGATACGCAGTATTTT
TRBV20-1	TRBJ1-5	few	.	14	CSARETRSNQPQHF	TGCAGTGCTAGAGAGACGAGGAGCAATCAGCCCCAGCATTTT
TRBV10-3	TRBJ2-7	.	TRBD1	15	CAISEGWTGGFQQYF	TGTGCCATCAGTGAGGGTTGGACAGGGGGCTTCCAGCAGTACTTC
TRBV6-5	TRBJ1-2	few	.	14	CASSYLQGPDGYTF	TGTGCCAGCAGTTACTTACAGGGTCCCGATGGCTACACCTTC
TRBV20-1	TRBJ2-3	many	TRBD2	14	CSARGPAGVDTQYF	TGCAGTGCTAGAGGCCCAGCGGGAGTAGATACGCAGTATTTT
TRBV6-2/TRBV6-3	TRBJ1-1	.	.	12	CASSPRSGEAFF	TGTGCCAGCAGCCCCCGTTCTGGTGAAGCTTTCTTT
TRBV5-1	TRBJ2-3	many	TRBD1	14	CASRLRDRADTQYF	TGCGCCAGCAGGTTACGGGACAGGGCCGATACGCAGTATTTT
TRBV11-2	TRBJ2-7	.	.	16	CASSSLTFRASYEQYF	TGTGCCAGCAGCTCGTTGACATTCCGGGCCTCCTACGAGCAGTACTTC
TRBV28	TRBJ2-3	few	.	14	CASSFVGLTDTQYF	TGTGCCAGCAGTTTTGTAGGCCTCACAGATACGCAGTATTTT
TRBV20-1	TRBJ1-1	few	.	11	CSASEGRRAFF	TGCAGTGCGTCGGAGGGCCGGCGGGCTTTCTTT
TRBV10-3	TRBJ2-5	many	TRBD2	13	CAILAGVGETQYF	TGTGCCATACTAGCGGGGGTTGGGGAGACCCAGTACTTC
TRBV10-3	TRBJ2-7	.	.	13	CAIARRESYEQYF	TGTGCCATCGCGCGGAGGGAAAGTTACGAGCAGTACTTC